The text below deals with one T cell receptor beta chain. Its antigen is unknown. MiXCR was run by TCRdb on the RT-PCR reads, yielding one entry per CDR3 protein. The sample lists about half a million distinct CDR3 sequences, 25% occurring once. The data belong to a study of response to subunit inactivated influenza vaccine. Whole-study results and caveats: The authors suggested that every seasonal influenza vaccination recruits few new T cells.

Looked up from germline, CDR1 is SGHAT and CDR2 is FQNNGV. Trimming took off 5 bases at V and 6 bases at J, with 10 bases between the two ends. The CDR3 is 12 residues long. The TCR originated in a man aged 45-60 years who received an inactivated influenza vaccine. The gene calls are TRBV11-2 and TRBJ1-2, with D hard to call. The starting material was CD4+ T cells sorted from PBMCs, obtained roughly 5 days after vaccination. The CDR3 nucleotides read TGTGCCAGCAGCGCCATGGGTCATGGCTACACCTTC. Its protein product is CASSAMGHGYTF. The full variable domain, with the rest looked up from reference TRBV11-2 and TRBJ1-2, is EAGVAQSPRYKIIEKRQSVAFWCNPISGHATLYWYQQILGQGPKLLIQFQNNGVVDDSQLPKDRFSAERLKGVDSTLKIQPAKLEDSAVYLCASSAMGHGYTFGSGTRLTVV.